Following are 23 T cell receptor beta chains from one sample sequenced in a study of shared clonotypes between healthy human individuals. Sequencing was performed with immunoSEQ multiplex PCR; in TCRdb, only in-frame clones are kept and a portion is missing. The sample lists about half a million clones, 65% to 80% occurring once. Sequenced input: PBMCs. These receptors were obtained from a woman between 35 and 50 years old in good health. Some clones in this sample may be carry-over from other donors' samples.

The CDR3 loop is CASSYDTGGDEQYF. CDR3 DNA: TGTGCCAGCAGCTATGACACCGGCGGGGATGAGCAGTACTTC. This chain uses TRBV21-1 with TRBJ2-7; the DNA was not used to check the table's D call, TRBD2. TRBV21-1 represents a pseudogene. There are 14 residues in the CDR3.

This clone was seen more than once but under ten times. CDR3 protein: CASSPGEGPRGYTF. In nucleotides, the CDR3 is TGTGCCAGCAGCCCGGGGGAGGGGCCCCGCGGCTACACCTTC. V is TRBV7-9 and J is TRBJ1-2; TRBD1 might be the D (5 bases). The CDR3 has 14 amino acids. V was shortened by 5 bases and J by 8 bases, with 18 bases between the two germline ends. Germline V gene lookup returns CDR1 SEHNR and CDR2 FQNEAQ (reference sequence).

The chain employs TRBV19 and TRBJ1-2; D unresolved. Germline CDR1 is LNHDA and CDR2 is SQIVND (reference sequence). This CDR3 contains 10 residues. V was trimmed by 4 bases and J by 5 bases, leaving 2 bases between them. The CDR3 loop is CASSKYGYTF. The CDR3 DNA reads as TGTGCCAGTAGTAAATATGGCTACACCTTC.

The DNA of the CDR3 is TGTGCCAGCGGGGACAGGATGAGCACCGGGGAGCTGTTTTTT. Residues: CASGDRMSTGELFF. This sequence joins TRBV25-1 and TRBJ2-2, with TRBD1 matching over 8 bases. The CDR3 runs 14 residues. Germline V gene lookup returns CDR1 MGHDK and CDR2 SYGVNS. The trim removed 8 bases at V and 4 bases at J, leaving 6 bases unmatched.

This clone was recorded at least ten times. J is TRBJ2-7 and V is TRBV6-5, with 9 nucleotides matching TRBD1. The trim removed 8 bases at V and 1 base at J, leaving 9 bases unmatched. The CDR3 is 15 residues long. Per the germline V gene, CDR1 is MNHEY and CDR2 is SVGAGI. The CDR3 coding sequence is TGTGCCAGCGCCTACACCGGGACAGGGTCCTACGAGCAGTACTTC. Translating it yields CASAYTGTGSYEQYF.

The V call is TRBV7-9, the J call TRBJ1-3; a possible D gene is TRBD1 (5 bases). The end of the DNA is better explained by TRBJ2-2, so the J call may be wrong. The CDR3 runs to 18 residues. CDR1 is SEHNR and CDR2 is FQNEAQ in the germline V gene (reference sequence). The CDR3 is CASSLLRSRQGYTGELFF. The CDR3, as DNA: TGTGCCAGCAGCTTATTACGTTCTCGGCAGGGTTACACCGGGGAGCTGTTTTTT.

The chain combines TRBV19 with TRBJ2-2, with D maybe TRBD1 (6 bases). V shed 5 bases and J shed 5 bases, with 12 bases lying between them. Germline CDR1 LNHDA, CDR2 SQIVND (reference sequence). The CDR3 has 14 residues. In DNA, the CDR3 is TGTGCCAGTAGTGGTACAGGGCAGACCGGGGAGCTGTTTTTT. This codes for CASSGTGQTGELFF.

The J gene is TRBJ1-1, the V gene TRBV14; TRBD1 is a possible D gene (5 bases). CDR1 is SGHDN, CDR2 FVKESK, per germline. V was shortened by 2 bases and J by 1 base, with 17 bases between the two germline ends. The CDR3 contains 17 residues. In DNA form, the CDR3 reads TGTGCCAGCAGCCAAAGGCGGGTGGGGCGGCCGAACACTGAAGCTTTCTTT. Translated: CASSQRRVGRPNTEAFF.

V and J are TRBV6-6 and TRBJ2-3; D remains unclear. The CDR3 runs 12 residues. Trimming cost V 7 bases and J 4 bases, with 9 bases left between them. Per the germline V gene, CDR1 is MNHNY and CDR2 is SVGAGI (reference sequence). The CDR3 loop reads CASKDPPDTQYF. The CDR3 bases are TGTGCCAGCAAGGACCCCCCAGATACGCAGTATTTT.

Points on this clone: Within the sample, other DNA sequences also encode this same CDR3. V usage is TRBV6-5 and J usage is TRBJ1-3; D is unclear. The V end was cut by 2 bases, the J end by 4 bases, with 9 bases between. The CDR3 loop spans 14 amino acids. Germline V lookup: CDR1 MNHEY, CDR2 SVGAGI. The CDR3 is CASSYGGRGNTIYF. CDR3 nucleotide sequence: TGTGCCAGCAGTTACGGTGGGCGCGGAAACACCATATATTTT.

The genes are TRBV11-2 and TRBJ2-3; 7 bases align to TRBD2. The V gene's germline CDR1 is SGHAT and CDR2 FQNNGV. The CDR3 totals 17 residues. V dropped 5 bases and J dropped 0; count of bases not matched to a gene: 11. The CDR3 region is CASSMRLADYSTDTQYF. In DNA, the CDR3 is TGTGCCAGCAGCATGAGACTAGCAGATTATAGCACAGATACGCAGTATTTT.

The V and J genes are TRBV10-3 and TRBJ2-3, with unresolved D. Germline-derived CDR1 and CDR2 are ENHRY and SYGVKD. The CDR3 runs to 12 residues. V was cut by 6 bases and J by 4 bases, with 8 bases left in between. CDR3 region: CAISPLADTQYF. DNA for the CDR3: TGTGCCATCAGCCCTCTAGCAGATACGCAGTATTTT.

This chain uses TRBV30 with TRBJ2-6; maybe TRBD1 (5 bases). This CDR3 has 15 residues. V was trimmed by 8 bases and J by 1 base, leaving 15 bases between them. Germline loops: CDR1 GTSNPN, CDR2 SVGIG (reference sequence). The CDR3: CASPRQGSGANVLTF. The CDR3 nucleotides are TGTGCCAGCCCCCGCCAGGGTTCTGGGGCCAACGTCCTGACTTTC.

In its sample, this clone was seen a few times. The rearrangement joins TRBV18 to TRBJ2-5, with D tentatively TRBD1 (5 bases). Near its end, the DNA agrees better with TRBJ2-7, so the J call may be wrong. Germline V gives CDR1 KGHSH, CDR2 LQKENI. The CDR3 loop spans 13 amino acids. The CDR3 sequence: CASSPNTGYEQYF. The CDR3, as DNA: TGTGCCAGCTCACCAAACACAGGCTACGAGCAGTACTTC.

The chain carries TRBV29-1 and TRBJ1-4; the match to TRBD1 covers 9 bases. Trimming cost V 4 bases and J 8 bases; bases outside gene matches: 5. CDR1 is SQVTM and CDR2 is ANQGSEA in the germline V gene. This CDR3 has 13 amino acids. CDR3 in DNA: TGCAGCGTTGGGGACAGGGTTTGGGAAAAACTGTTTTTT. Its translation is CSVGDRVWEKLFF.

J is TRBJ1-5 and V is TRBV4-1, with 10 positions matching TRBD1. This CDR3 contains 16 residues. Germline CDR1 reads MGHRA; CDR2 reads YSYEKL. Trimming removed 3 bases from V and 6 bases from J; junction bases left unmatched: 8. CDR3 DNA: TGCGCCAGCAGCCAGATCAGACAGGGGGCGTCTCAGCCCCAGCATTTT. The encoded protein is CASSQIRQGASQPQHF.

The rearrangement links TRBV14 to TRBJ2-2; D unresolved. Germline lookup yields CDR1 SGHDN and CDR2 FVKESK. Between the trimmed V and J ends, which lost 3 bases and 7 bases, there was a span of 12 bases. The CDR3 spans 14 residues. The CDR3 DNA is TGTGCCAGCAGCCAGGAGAGGTCTTACGGGGAGCTGTTTTTT. Translation: CASSQERSYGELFF.

V gene TRBV25-1 combines with J gene TRBJ2-5; tentative D call: TRBD1 (6 bases). The CDR3 has 14 amino acids. The V gene's germline CDR1 is MGHDK and CDR2 SYGVNS. V was shortened by 2 bases and J by 1 base, with 8 bases between the two germline ends. This CDR3 reads CASSEGQSQETQYF. The DNA for the CDR3 is TGTGCCAGCAGTGAAGGACAGTCCCAAGAGACCCAGTACTTC.

This clone occurred a few times. The chain has TRBV29-1 and TRBJ2-5; 9 bases are a match to TRBD1. The CDR3 sequence is 14 residues long. The germline CDR1 and CDR2 sequences are SQVTM and ANQGSEA. The ends lost 3 bases at V and 2 bases at J; junction bases unmatched: 4. DNA of the CDR3: TGCAGCGTTGACGGGACAGGGTTTCAAGAGACCCAGTACTTC. Translated: CSVDGTGFQETQYF.

The CDR3 here is CASSLKFRGQGETQYF. For the CDR3, the DNA is TGTGCCAGCAGTTTAAAGTTCCGTGGACAGGGAGAGACCCAGTACTTC. This chain connects TRBV27 to TRBJ2-5, with 8 nucleotides matching TRBD1. CDR1 MNHEY and CDR2 SMNVEV come from the germline V gene (reference sequence). V shed 2 bases and J 4 bases; nucleotides not matched to a gene: 9. The CDR3 runs 16 residues.

The chain joins TRBV5-1 to TRBJ2-7; maybe TRBD2 (6 bases). Germline V gene sequence: CDR1 SGHRS, CDR2 YFSETQ. The V end lost 0 bases, the J end lost 4 bases, and 14 bases lay between the germline ends. The length of the CDR3 is 15 residues. The chain's CDR3 is CASSLGGTAEYEQYF. In DNA form, the CDR3 reads TGCGCCAGCAGCTTGGGCGGGACGGCAGAGTACGAGCAGTACTTC.

This clone was found once. This chain uses TRBV5-1 with TRBJ2-7, with D tentatively TRBD1 (6 bases). The CDR3 is made up of 16 amino acids. The germline CDR1 and CDR2 sequences are SGHRS and YFSETQ. V lost 4 bases to trimming and J lost 1 base, with 18 bases between them. The CDR3 sequence is CASSLEPTGVSYEQYF. In nucleotides, the CDR3 is TGCGCCAGCAGCCTAGAGCCGACAGGAGTTTCCTACGAGCAGTACTTC. The full variable domain, rest sourced from reference TRBV5-1 and TRBJ2-7, is KAGVTQTPRYLIKTRGQQVTLSCSPISGHRSVSWYQQTPGQGLQFLFEYFSETQRNKGNFPGRFSGRQFSNSRSEMNVSTLELGDSALYLCASSLEPTGVSYEQYFGPGTRLTVT.

This clone was detected a few times. Other DNA sequences from this sample encode an identical CDR3 as well. V gene TRBV18 combines with J gene TRBJ1-1; weak D call: TRBD1 (6 bases). Germline CDR1 and CDR2: KGHSH and LQKENI. Trimming removed 3 bases at V and 5 bases at J, with 10 bases between. The CDR3 spans 13 residues. The CDR3 reads CASSPEGGTEAFF. Written as DNA, the CDR3 is TGTGCCAGCTCACCTGAGGGGGGAACTGAAGCTTTCTTT. The full variable domain, completed using reference TRBV18 and TRBJ1-1, is NAGVMQNPRHLVRRRGQEARLRCSPMKGHSHVYWYRQLPEEGLKFMVYLQKENIIDESGMPKERFSAEFPKEGPSILRIQQVVRGDSAAYFCASSPEGGTEAFFGQGTRLTVV.